The subject of this entry is one T cell receptor beta chain. Its antigen is unknown. The assay was immunoSEQ multiplex PCR, and TCRdb's table has in-frame clones only and misses some. Among roughly 12,000 clones listed, around 74% were seen once. The data originate from a study of PD-1 blockade in classical Hodgkin lymphoma. Study-wide points: TCR diversity rose significantly by C4D1 in CD4+ but not CD8+ cells.

Patients all relapsed after autologous stem cell transplantation, and there was variation in brentuximab vedotin exposure. V lost 1 base, J lost 5 bases, and 4 bases stayed unmatched. CDR3 length: 14 residues. Per the germline V gene, CDR1 is MNHEY and CDR2 is SMNVEV (reference sequence). The sample in question was peripheral blood mononuclear cells (PBMCs), obtained at baseline. This chain uses TRBV27 with TRBJ2-5; TRBD2 matches 7 bases. The TCR was taken from a human donor with classical Hodgkin lymphoma. The CDR3 DNA is TGTGCCAGCAGTTTATTAGCGGGTTCGGAGACCCAGTACTTC. It specifies CASSLLAGSETQYF.